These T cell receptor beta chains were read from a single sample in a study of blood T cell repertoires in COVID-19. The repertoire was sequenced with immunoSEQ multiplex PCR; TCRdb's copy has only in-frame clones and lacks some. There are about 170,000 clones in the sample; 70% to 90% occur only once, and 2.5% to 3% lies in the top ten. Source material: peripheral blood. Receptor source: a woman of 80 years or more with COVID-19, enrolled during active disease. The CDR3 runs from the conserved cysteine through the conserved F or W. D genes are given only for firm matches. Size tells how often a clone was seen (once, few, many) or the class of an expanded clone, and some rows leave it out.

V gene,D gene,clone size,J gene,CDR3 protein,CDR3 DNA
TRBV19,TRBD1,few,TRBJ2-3,CASSSRTGASDTQYF,TGTGCCAGTAGTTCCAGGACAGGGGCCTCTGATACGCAGTATTTT
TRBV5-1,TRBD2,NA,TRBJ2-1,CASSPMTSGNEQFF,TGCGCCAGCAGCCCGATGACTAGCGGCAATGAGCAGTTCTTC
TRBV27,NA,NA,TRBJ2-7,CASSTIRERYEQYF,TGTGCCAGCAGTACCATCCGGGAGAGGTACGAGCAGTACTTC
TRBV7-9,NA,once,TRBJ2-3,CASSLGQIDTQYF,TGTGCCAGCAGCTTAGGTCAAATAGATACGCAGTATTTT
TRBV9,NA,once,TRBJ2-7,CASSVVGTGSTYEQYF,TGTGCCAGCAGCGTAGTAGGAACAGGTAGTACCTACGAGCAGTACTTC
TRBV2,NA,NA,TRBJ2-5,CASRETGGQETQYF,TGTGCCAGCAGGGAAACAGGTGGCCAGGAGACCCAGTACTTC
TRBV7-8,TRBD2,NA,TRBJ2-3,CASSLSLAKDTQYF,TGTGCCAGCAGCTTATCACTAGCGAAAGATACGCAGTATTTT
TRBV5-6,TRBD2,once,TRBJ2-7,CASSPGLATALYEQYF,TGTGCCAGCAGTCCGGGACTAGCGACAGCCCTCTACGAGCAGTACTTC
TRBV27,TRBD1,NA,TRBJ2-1,CASSLSFGTVVEQFF,TGTGCCAGCAGTTTATCGTTCGGGACAGTGGTTGAGCAGTTCTTC
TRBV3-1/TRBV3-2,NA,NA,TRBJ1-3,CASSQAQGRRNTIYF,TGTGCCAGCAGCCAAGCCCAGGGGCGTCGAAACACCATATATTTT
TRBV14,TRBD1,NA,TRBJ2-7,CASSPRQGRYYEQYF,TGTGCCAGCAGCCCGAGACAGGGCCGCTATTACGAGCAGTACTTC
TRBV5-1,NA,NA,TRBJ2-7,CASSPRGRESSYEQYF,TGCGCCAGCAGCCCGCGAGGGCGGGAAAGCTCCTACGAGCAGTACTTC
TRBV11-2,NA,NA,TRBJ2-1,CASSLGRDGHNEQFF,TGTGCCAGCAGCTTAGGTCGAGATGGTCACAATGAGCAGTTCTTC
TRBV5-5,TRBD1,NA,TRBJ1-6,CASNIGTGNSPLHF,TGTGCCAGCAACATAGGGACAGGGAATTCACCCCTCCACTTT
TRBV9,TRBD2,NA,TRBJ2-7,CASSESPKLAPYEQYF,TGTGCCAGCAGCGAAAGCCCTAAACTAGCGCCATACGAGCAGTACTTC
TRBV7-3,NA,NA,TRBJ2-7,CASSLNGHQAYEQYF,TGTGCCAGCAGCTTAAATGGGCATCAGGCTTACGAGCAGTACTTC
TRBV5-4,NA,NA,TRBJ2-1,CASSISGNEQFF,TGTGCCAGCAGTATCAGCGGGAATGAGCAGTTCTTC
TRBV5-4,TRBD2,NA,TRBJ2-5,CASSPLAGEETQYF,TGTGCCAGCAGTCCCCTTGCGGGAGAAGAGACCCAGTACTTC
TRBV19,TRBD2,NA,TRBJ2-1,CASSRTRREQFF,TGTGCCAGTAGCCGGACTAGACGTGAGCAGTTCTTC
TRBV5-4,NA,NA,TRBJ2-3,CASSFLRAGKADTQYF,TGTGCCAGCAGCTTCCTCAGGGCGGGAAAGGCAGATACGCAGTATTTT
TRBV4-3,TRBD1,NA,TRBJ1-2,CASSQSSVGGDYGYTF,TGCGCCAGCAGCCAGTCGTCCGTAGGGGGCGACTATGGCTACACCTTC
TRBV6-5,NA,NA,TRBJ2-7,CASSYSRSEQYF,TGTGCCAGCAGTTACTCGAGATCCGAGCAGTACTTC
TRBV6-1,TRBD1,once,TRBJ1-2,CASSEGSRGYGYTF,TGTGCCAGCAGTGAAGGATCCAGGGGGTATGGCTACACCTTC
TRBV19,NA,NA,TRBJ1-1,CASSWRGTEAFF,TGTGCCAGTAGTTGGCGGGGAACTGAAGCTTTCTTT
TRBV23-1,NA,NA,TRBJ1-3,CASSHPGRASSGNTIYF,TGCGCCAGCAGTCACCCGGGGAGGGCCTCCTCTGGAAACACCATATATTTT
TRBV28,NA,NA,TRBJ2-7,CASIPGGVSYEQYF,TGTGCCAGCATCCCCGGGGGAGTCTCCTACGAGCAGTACTTC
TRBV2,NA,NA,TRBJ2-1,CAGGAYNEQFF,TGTGCCGGCGGGGCTTACAATGAGCAGTTCTTC
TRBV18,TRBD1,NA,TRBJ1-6,CASSPRDRGSSYNSPLHF,TGTGCCAGCTCACCCCGGGACAGAGGAAGCTCCTATAATTCACCCCTCCACTTT
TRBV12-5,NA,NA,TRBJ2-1,CASGLPESPNSYNEQFF,TGTGCTAGTGGACTCCCCGAGTCACCAAATTCGTACAATGAGCAGTTCTTC
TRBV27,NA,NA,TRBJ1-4,CASSSQGWGEKLFF,TGTGCCAGCAGTTCCCAGGGATGGGGTGAAAAACTGTTTTTT
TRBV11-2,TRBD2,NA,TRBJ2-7,CASSLGLANPYEQYF,TGTGCCAGCAGCTTAGGACTAGCGAATCCCTACGAGCAGTACTTC
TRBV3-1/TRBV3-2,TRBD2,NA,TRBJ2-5,CASSRPSGGMETQYF,TGTGCCAGCAGCCGTCCTAGCGGGGGGATGGAGACCCAGTACTTC
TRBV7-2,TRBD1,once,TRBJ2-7,CASSLGLGQSYYEQYF,TGTGCCAGCAGCTTAGGGTTGGGACAGTCATACTACGAGCAGTACTTC
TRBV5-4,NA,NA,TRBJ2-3,CASTSNGDFTDTQYF,TGTGCCAGCACCTCAAACGGCGACTTCACAGATACGCAGTATTTT
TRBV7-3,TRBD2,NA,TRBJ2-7,CASSLLAGGSYEQYF,TGTGCCAGCAGCTTATTAGCGGGAGGGTCCTACGAGCAGTACTTC
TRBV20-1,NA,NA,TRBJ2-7,CSGLRSYEQYF,TGCAGTGGGCTCAGGTCCTACGAGCAGTACTTC
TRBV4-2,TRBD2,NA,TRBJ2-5,CASSQVSAGGETQYF,TGTGCCAGCAGCCAAGTGTCGGCGGGGGGAGAGACCCAGTACTTC
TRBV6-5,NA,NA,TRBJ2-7,CASGTGTYEQYF,TGTGCCAGCGGAACAGGAACCTACGAGCAGTACTTC
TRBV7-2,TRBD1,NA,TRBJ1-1,CASSASQGAEAFF,TGTGCCAGCAGCGCCTCACAGGGGGCTGAAGCTTTCTTT
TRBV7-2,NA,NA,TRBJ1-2,CASSLAGAFGYTF,TGTGCCAGCAGCTTAGCGGGGGCTTTTGGCTACACCTTC
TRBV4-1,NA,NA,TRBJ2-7,CASSPPAGGYLEQYF,TGCGCCAGCAGTCCCCCAGCAGGGGGGTACCTCGAGCAGTACTTC
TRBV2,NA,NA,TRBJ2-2,CASSEAPVFTGYTGELFF,TGTGCCAGCAGTGAAGCCCCCGTTTTTACAGGGTACACCGGGGAGCTGTTTTTT
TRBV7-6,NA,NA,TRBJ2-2,CASRDGVRGTGELFF,TGTGCCAGCAGGGACGGTGTCCGGGGGACCGGGGAGCTGTTTTTT
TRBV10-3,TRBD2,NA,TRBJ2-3,CAISGGGAADTQYF,TGTGCCATCAGTGGCGGGGGGGCCGCAGATACGCAGTATTTT
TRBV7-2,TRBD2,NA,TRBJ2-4,CASSLGVAGGLDIQYF,TGTGCCAGCAGCTTAGGAGTAGCGGGGGGATTAGACATTCAGTACTTC
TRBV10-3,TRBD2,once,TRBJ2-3,CAIRTAGVDTQYF,TGTGCCATTAGGACAGCGGGAGTAGATACGCAGTATTTT
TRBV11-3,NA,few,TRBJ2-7,CASSLISLRLTCEQYF,TGTGCCAGCAGCTTAATATCGCTAAGACTAACTTGCGAGCAGTACTTC
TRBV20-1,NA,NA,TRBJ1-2,CSARPNYGYTF,TGCAGTGCTAGACCGAACTATGGCTACACCTTC
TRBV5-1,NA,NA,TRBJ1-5,CASSLNPGNNQPQHF,TGCGCCAGCAGTCTTAATCCAGGGAACAATCAGCCCCAGCATTTT
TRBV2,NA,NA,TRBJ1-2,CASSEVGYNYGYTF,TGTGCCAGCAGTGAAGTGGGCTATAACTATGGCTACACCTTC
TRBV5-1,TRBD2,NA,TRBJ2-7,CASRTTSGSYEQYF,TGCGCCAGCAGAACGACTAGCGGGAGTTACGAGCAGTACTTC
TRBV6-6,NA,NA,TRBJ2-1,CASSTQDSQFF,TGTGCCAGCAGTACACAAGACTCGCAGTTCTTC
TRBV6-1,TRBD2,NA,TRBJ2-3,CASSEFGLGGTTDTQYF,TGTGCCAGCAGCGAATTCGGATTGGGAGGGACGACAGATACGCAGTATTTT
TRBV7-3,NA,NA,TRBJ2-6,CASSSLGSGANVLTF,TGTGCCAGCAGCTCACTAGGCTCTGGGGCCAACGTCCTGACTTTC